This T cell receptor beta chain comes out of a study of Ad26.COV2.S vaccination and SARS-CoV-2 variants. The wider study: COV1001, an Ad26.COV2.S trial, supplied this vaccine-arm donor. Broader study findings: Placebo and vaccine recipients had non-spike TCR breadth that was similar. Vaccinated individuals (as opposed to placebo recipients) had higher spike-specific TCR breadth.

Treatment in this sample: roughly 19 received Ad26.COV2.S at low or high dose, single or two shots; 5 received placebo; per-sample allocation not given. After the first vaccine or placebo injection, samples were drawn on day 63. CDR1 and CDR2 from the germline V gene are MNHNY and SVGAGI (reference sequence). V was pared by 7 bases and J by 3 bases, with 5 bases of the junction left unmatched. The CDR3 contains 15 residues. As for this clone: Its antigen is not known.

Produced via immunoSEQ multiplex PCR; TCRdb's table is partial and in-frame only. The sample contains 300,000 to 400,000 clones, around 90% of which appear only once. This sample comprised peripheral blood, obtained in a trial of Ad26.COV2.S vaccine versus placebo. The chain joins TRBV6-6 to TRBJ1-6; 8 bases agree with TRBD1. The receptor comes from a person aged 18-65 years who received the Ad26.COV2.S COVID-19 vaccine or a placebo. The CDR3 coding sequence is TGTGCCAGCATCCTACAGGGGGTCTATAATTCACCCCTCCACTTT. This translates into CASILQGVYNSPLHF.